Listed here are 29 T cell receptor beta chains from one sample, sequenced in a study of T-cell memory formation after mild COVID-19. MiXCR was run by TCRdb on the 5' RACE reads, yielding one entry per CDR3 protein. The sample records around 250,000 distinct CDR3 sequences, more than 8% being singletons. Sample: PBMCs or a T cell subset sorted from them (not recorded which). All receptors come from a man between 18 and 29 years old who had mild COVID-19 (a few samples of this study predate the infection). Cell type and time point are not known.

The chain links TRBV11-2 to TRBJ2-5; D assignment may be TRBD1 or TRBD2 (5 bases each). V was trimmed by 3 bases and J by 5 bases, leaving 22 bases between them. The germline gives CDR1 SGHAT, CDR2 FQNNGV. The CDR3 has 17 amino acids. CDR3 in DNA: TGTGCCAGCAGCTTCACCCCCGGGGCCCGGGAAAAGGAGACCCAGTACTTC. Encoded protein: CASSFTPGAREKETQYF. Full variable domain (remainder filled in from reference TRBV11-2 and TRBJ2-5): EAGVAQSPRYKIIEKRQSVAFWCNPISGHATLYWYQQILGQGPKLLIQFQNNGVVDDSQLPKDRFSAERLKGVDSTLKIQPAKLEDSAVYLCASSFTPGAREKETQYFGPGTRLLVL.

This clonotype was recorded a few times. The CDR3: CASSFKNNPAGVAYNEQFF. CDR3 in DNA: TGTGCCAGCAGCTTCAAAAATAATCCCGCGGGGGTGGCCTACAATGAGCAGTTCTTC. The J gene is TRBJ2-1, the V gene TRBV7-2; 7 nucleotides line up with TRBD2. The CDR3 is 19 amino acids. Germline assignment: CDR1 SGHTA and CDR2 FQGNSA. The trim removed 3 bases at V and 2 bases at J, leaving 16 bases unmatched.

This clonotype was seen only a few times. V usage is TRBV5-1 and J usage is TRBJ1-6, with D maybe TRBD1 (5 bases). This CDR3 is 15 amino acids long. Germline V lookup: CDR1 SGHRS, CDR2 YFSETQ. V gave up 0 bases and J gave up 7 bases, with 11 bases separating them. The CDR3 coding sequence is TGCGCCAGCAGCTTGGATGGCAGGGCGAATTCACCCCTCCACTTT. It translates to CASSLDGRANSPLHF.

This clonotype was counted between two and nine times. The chain joins TRBV27 to TRBJ2-3; D is unresolved. Germline V gene lookup returns CDR1 MNHEY and CDR2 SMNVEV (reference sequence). CDR3 length: 15 residues. V lost 2 bases and J 0 bases, leaving 9 bases between the germline ends. CDR3 DNA: TGTGCCAGCAGTTTAGGCTTAACTAGCACAGATACGCAGTATTTT. Protein: CASSLGLTSTDTQYF.

For the CDR3, the DNA is TGCGCCAGCAGCTTGGCGACACTCTCTGGGGCCAACGTCCTGACTTTC. Protein sequence: CASSLATLSGANVLTF. V and J are TRBV5-1 and TRBJ2-6; D not resolved. V lost 0 bases to trimming and J lost 0 bases, with 7 bases between them. The germline gives CDR1 SGHRS, CDR2 YFSETQ. The CDR3 length is 16 residues.

CDR3 loop: CAWSVQEDQPQHF. The CDR3 nucleotides are TGTGCCTGGAGTGTACAAGAGGATCAGCCCCAGCATTTT. V usage is TRBV30 and J usage is TRBJ1-5; D gene uncertain. Trimming removed 0 bases from V and 5 bases from J, with 8 bases in between. The CDR3 length is 13 residues. Germline CDR1 and CDR2: GTSNPN and SVGIG (reference sequence).

This clonotype has more than one count but fewer than ten. The V and J genes are TRBV4-1 and TRBJ2-3; the D gene is possibly TRBD1 (6 bases). The germline CDR1 and CDR2 sequences are MGHRA and YSYEKL. This CDR3 is 16 amino acids long. The V end lost 2 bases, the J end lost 0 bases, and 12 bases lay between the germline ends. The CDR3, as DNA: TGCGCCAGCAGCCAACGTCGGGACACCAGCACAGATACGCAGTATTTT. It encodes CASSQRRDTSTDTQYF.

The rearrangement joins TRBV12-3 or TRBV12-4 to TRBJ2-2, with 12 bases aligning to TRBD1. With V trimmed by 6 bases and J by 5 bases, 7 bases remained unmatched. The CDR3 sequence is 16 residues long. The CDR3 DNA follows: TGTGCCAGCAGACCGGGACAGGGGGCTTGGACCGGGGAGCTGTTTTTT. Its translation: CASRPGQGAWTGELFF.

This clonotype was found many times. The gene calls are TRBV9 and TRBJ1-4; tentatively, D is TRBD1 (5 bases). The CDR3 sequence is 16 residues long. Germline loops: CDR1 SGDLS, CDR2 YYNGEE. Between the trimmed V and J ends, which lost 4 bases and 2 bases, there was a span of 15 bases. CDR3 region: CASSTGTSPTNEKLFF. DNA of the CDR3: TGTGCCAGCAGCACCGGGACCTCCCCCACTAATGAAAAACTGTTTTTT.

This clonotype was found a few times. The chain is built from TRBV4-3 and TRBJ1-2; maybe TRBD1 (6 bases). CDR1 and CDR2 (germline): LGHNA, YSLEER. CDR3 length: 15 residues. V lost 0 bases and J 8 bases, leaving 16 bases between the germline ends. CDR3: CASSQDLAGARGYTF. The DNA for the CDR3 is TGCGCCAGCAGCCAAGATCTCGCGGGGGCTAGAGGCTACACCTTC.

This clonotype was seen many times. The rearrangement links TRBV6-5 to TRBJ1-1; D is perhaps TRBD1 (5 bases). The CDR3 extends over 14 amino acids. Germline V lookup: CDR1 MNHEY, CDR2 SVGAGI. The V end lost 6 bases, the J end lost 1 base, and 12 bases lay between the germline ends. CDR3 nucleotides: TGTGCCAGCAGGCCGGGACTGTGGAACACTGAAGCTTTCTTT. As protein: CASRPGLWNTEAFF.

About this clonotype itself: One end of the junction is discordant with germline, which a read error may explain. The chain is built from TRBV20-1 and TRBJ2-1; no clear D gene. There are 14 residues in the CDR3. Germline V gene data show CDR1 as DFQATT and CDR2 as SNEGSKA (reference sequence). CDR3 in DNA: TGCAGTGCTAGGGAAAATACTATCGTACCTGAGGAGTTCTTC. It encodes CSARENTIVPEEFF.

Written as DNA, the CDR3 is TGCGCCAGCAGCCAAGAGTATGGGGGACTTCACCCGAGAGGAGAGACCCAGTACTTC. Translating gives CASSQEYGGLHPRGETQYF. This chain joins TRBV4-3 and TRBJ2-5; weak D call: TRBD2 (6 bases). Germline V gene data show CDR1 as LGHNA and CDR2 as YSLEER. The length of the CDR3 is 19 residues. Deletions cut 0 bases from V and 4 bases from J, with 24 bases between.

This clonotype has a handful of counts. The chain combines TRBV29-1 with TRBJ1-2; no clear D gene. Germline V gene sequence: CDR1 SQVTM, CDR2 ANQGSEA. The CDR3 totals 14 residues. Trimming took off 1 base at V and 4 bases at J, with 13 bases between the two ends. The chain's CDR3 is CSVEAPGGFYGYTF. CDR3 coding DNA: TGCAGCGTTGAAGCCCCCGGAGGGTTCTATGGCTACACCTTC.

This clonotype appeared a few times. The chain uses TRBV29-1 and TRBJ2-3; either TRBD1 or TRBD2 may fit D (5 bases each). The CDR3 has 14 amino acids. V was pared by 2 bases and J by 2 bases, with 11 bases between. Germline V lookup: CDR1 SQVTM, CDR2 ANQGSEA. CDR3: CSVEFGAATDTQYF. Written as DNA, the CDR3 is TGCAGCGTTGAATTCGGGGCCGCCACAGATACGCAGTATTTT.

In this sample, this clonotype turned up many times. The rearrangement uses TRBV6-5 and TRBJ2-4; 9 bases align to TRBD1. The CDR3 consists of 14 residues. V dropped 6 bases and J dropped 8; count of bases not matched to a gene: 8. Germline assignment: CDR1 MNHEY and CDR2 SVGAGI. This CDR3 is CASSPRTGEDIQYF. CDR3 in DNA: TGTGCCAGCAGCCCCAGGACAGGGGAAGACATTCAGTACTTC.

The chain's CDR3 is CASSLVVAADTQYF. CDR3 sequence (DNA): TGTGCCAGCAGCTTGGTGGTAGCGGCAGATACGCAGTATTTT. V is TRBV5-4 and J is TRBJ2-3; the D gene is possibly TRBD2 (6 bases). Trimming took 0 bases from V and 4 from J, leaving 9 bases between them. Germline-derived CDR1 and CDR2 are SGHNT and YYREEE (reference sequence). This CDR3 is 14 amino acids long.

This clonotype was counted between two and nine times. The V and J genes are TRBV5-1 and TRBJ2-1; perhaps TRBD2 as D (5 bases). Trimming took off 4 bases at V and 7 bases at J, with 24 bases between the two ends. The CDR3 extends over 17 amino acids. Germline V CDR1 and CDR2: SGHRS, YFSETQ. The CDR3 protein is CASSPPGLGRGGNEQFF. Written as DNA, the CDR3 is TGCGCCAGCAGCCCGCCGGGCCTGGGCCGGGGTGGAAATGAGCAGTTCTTC.

This clonotype was recorded many times. The chain employs TRBV12-3 or TRBV12-4 and TRBJ2-6; no clear D. V was pared by 4 bases and J by 0 bases, with 7 bases between. This CDR3 is built from 15 residues. CDR3 nucleotides: TGTGCCAGCAGTTGGGGTAGCTCTGGGGCCAACGTCCTGACTTTC. Its translation: CASSWGSSGANVLTF.

The genes are TRBV12-5 and TRBJ1-3; D gene unclear. The CDR3 has 14 residues. The ends were cut back, 6 bases at V and 3 bases at J, with 12 bases in the middle. In germline, CDR1 is LGHNT, CDR2 FRNRAP. The CDR3 loop reads CASGDYPGGNTIYF. The CDR3 region has the DNA TGTGCTAGTGGGGATTACCCGGGTGGAAACACCATATATTTT.

The chain combines TRBV4-1 with TRBJ2-3; 13 bases agree with TRBD2. V dropped 4 bases and J dropped 7; count of bases not matched to a gene: 5. CDR3 length equals 15 residues. Germline V gene sequence: CDR1 MGHRA, CDR2 YSYEKL. The CDR3 sequence: CASSPLAGGPNTQYF. The CDR3 DNA sequence: TGCGCCAGCAGCCCACTAGCGGGGGGGCCAAATACGCAGTATTTT.

The table lists this clonotype with a few counts. The gene calls are TRBV7-2 and TRBJ1-6; tentatively, D is TRBD1 (6 bases). The CDR3 is made up of 14 amino acids. The V and J ends lost 5 bases and 9 bases respectively, with 14 bases between them. The germline V gene encodes CDR1 SGHTA and CDR2 FQGNSA. The CDR3, as DNA: TGTGCCAGCAGCCATTACAGGGCTAGTTCACCCCTCCACTTT. Translation gives CASSHYRASSPLHF.

The chain recombines TRBV5-1 with TRBJ2-2; either TRBD1 or TRBD2 may fit D (6 bases each). In germline, CDR1 is SGHRS, CDR2 YFSETQ. This CDR3 region has 14 residues. V was cut by 4 bases and J by 7 bases, with 14 bases left in between. The CDR3 coding sequence is TGCGCCAGCAGCGAGAGGGGGGCCAACGGGGAGCTGTTTTTT. Translating it yields CASSERGANGELFF.

The V and J genes are TRBV4-3 and TRBJ2-7; TRBD1 matches at 9 bases. Trimming at V came to 4 bases and at J to 6 bases, leaving 7 bases not matched to a gene. The CDR3 consists of 14 residues. Germline V gives CDR1 LGHNA, CDR2 YSLEER. For the CDR3, the DNA is TGCGCCAGCAGCCGCCGACAGGGGGTAGGCGAGCAGTACTTC. Its translation is CASSRRQGVGEQYF.

This clonotype has more than one count but fewer than ten. The chain employs TRBV4-3 and TRBJ2-7, with D tentatively TRBD1 (5 bases). Trimming removed 0 bases from V and 6 bases from J, with 15 bases in between. This CDR3 has 15 amino acids. Per germline, CDR1 LGHNA and CDR2 YSLEER. Here the CDR3 reads CASSQDLAGWSEQYF. DNA of the CDR3: TGCGCCAGCAGCCAAGATCTCGCAGGGTGGAGCGAGCAGTACTTC.

The genes are TRBV5-6 and TRBJ2-1, with D hard to call. Trimming left V 0 bases short and J 10 bases short, with 8 bases between. The CDR3 spans 12 residues. Germline V gene sequence: CDR1 SGHDT, CDR2 YYEEEE. CDR3 sequence reads: CASSLVAYEQFF. As DNA, the CDR3 is TGTGCCAGCAGCTTGGTGGCCTACGAGCAGTTCTTC.

This clonotype has ten or more counts. V is TRBV12-3 or TRBV12-4 and J is TRBJ2-3; D possibly corresponds to TRBD2 (5 bases). The CDR3 is 14 amino acids. The V gene lost 6 bases and the J gene lost 0 bases, with 10 bases spanning the gap. CDR3 coding DNA: TGTGCCAGCAGGCTTTGGACTAGCACAGATACGCAGTATTTT. Translating gives CASRLWTSTDTQYF.

The rearrangement joins TRBV12-3 or TRBV12-4 to TRBJ1-1; TRBD1 matches at 7 bases. The CDR3 contains 14 residues. V lost 5 bases and J lost 4; bases outside the gene matches: 7. CDR3 sequence reads: CASSEQGLGTEAFF. CDR3 coding DNA: TGTGCCAGCAGTGAACAGGGGTTAGGCACTGAAGCTTTCTTT.

This chain joins TRBV5-6 and TRBJ2-3, with a possible D match to TRBD2 (7 bases). The germline V and J ends were trimmed by 2 bases and 5 bases, with 27 bases remaining between them. In germline, CDR1 is SGHDT, CDR2 YYEEEE. This CDR3 comprises 19 residues. The CDR3 bases are TGTGCCAGCAGCTTTGAGGGGAGACTGTTCGCGGGGGCATTAGATACGCAGTATTTT. It is translated as CASSFEGRLFAGALDTQYF. Supplemented by reference TRBV5-6 and TRBJ2-3, the full variable domain reads DAGVTQSPTHLIKTRGQQVTLRCSPKSGHDTVSWYQQALGQGPQFIFQYYEEEERQRGNFPDRFSGHQFPNYSSELNVNALLLGDSALYLCASSFEGRLFAGALDTQYFGPGTRLTVL.